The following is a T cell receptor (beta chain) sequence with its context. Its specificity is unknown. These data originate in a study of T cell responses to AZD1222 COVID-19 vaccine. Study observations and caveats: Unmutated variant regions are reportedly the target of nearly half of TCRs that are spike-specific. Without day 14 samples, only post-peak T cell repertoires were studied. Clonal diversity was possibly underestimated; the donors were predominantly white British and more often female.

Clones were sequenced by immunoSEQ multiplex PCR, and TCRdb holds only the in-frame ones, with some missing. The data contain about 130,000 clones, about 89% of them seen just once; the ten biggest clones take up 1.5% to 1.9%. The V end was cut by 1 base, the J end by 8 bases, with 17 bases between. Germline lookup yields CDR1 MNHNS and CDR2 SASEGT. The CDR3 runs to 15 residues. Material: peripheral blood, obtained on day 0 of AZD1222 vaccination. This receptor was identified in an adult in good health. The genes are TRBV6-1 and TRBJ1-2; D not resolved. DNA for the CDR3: TGTGCCAGCAGTGAAGTACCGGGAGATTGGGAAGGCTACACCTTC. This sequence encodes CASSEVPGDWEGYTF.